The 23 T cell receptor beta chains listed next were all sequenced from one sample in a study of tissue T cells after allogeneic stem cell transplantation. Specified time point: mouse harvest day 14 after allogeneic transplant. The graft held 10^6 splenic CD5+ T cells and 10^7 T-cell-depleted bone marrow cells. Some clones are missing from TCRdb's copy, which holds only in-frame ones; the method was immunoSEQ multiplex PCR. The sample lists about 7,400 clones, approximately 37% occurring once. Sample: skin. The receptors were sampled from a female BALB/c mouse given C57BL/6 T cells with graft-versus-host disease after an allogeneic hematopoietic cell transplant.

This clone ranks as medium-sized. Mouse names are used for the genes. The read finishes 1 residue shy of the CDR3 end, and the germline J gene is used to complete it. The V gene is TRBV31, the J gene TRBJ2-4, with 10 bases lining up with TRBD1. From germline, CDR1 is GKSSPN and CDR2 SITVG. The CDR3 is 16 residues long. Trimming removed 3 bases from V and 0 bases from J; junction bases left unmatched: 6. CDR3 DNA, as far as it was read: TGTGCCTGGAGCGCCGGGACAGGGGCTAGTCAAAACACCTTGTAC. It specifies CAWSAGTGASQNTLY. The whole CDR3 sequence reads CAWSAGTGASQNTLYF.

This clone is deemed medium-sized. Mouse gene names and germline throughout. CDR3: CASSPASNTEVFF. The DNA read from the CDR3 is TGTGCCAGCAGTCCGGCGTCAAACACAGAAGTCTTC. The chain combines TRBV26 with TRBJ1-1; D gene uncertain. The missing CDR3 end, 1 residue past where the read stops, is filled in from the germline J gene. CDR3 length: 13 residues. The V gene lost 4 bases and the J gene lost 0 bases, with 6 bases spanning the gap. CDR1 is KGHPV, CDR2 FQNQEV, per germline (reference sequence).

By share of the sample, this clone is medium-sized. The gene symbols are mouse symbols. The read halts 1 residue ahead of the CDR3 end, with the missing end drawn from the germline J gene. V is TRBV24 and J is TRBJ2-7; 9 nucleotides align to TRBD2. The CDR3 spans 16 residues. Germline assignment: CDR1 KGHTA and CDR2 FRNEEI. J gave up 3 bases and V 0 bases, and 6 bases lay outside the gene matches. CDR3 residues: CASSLYKGWGGYEQYF. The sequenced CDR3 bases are TGTGCCAGCAGTCTGTATAAAGGCTGGGGGGGCTATGAACAGTAC.

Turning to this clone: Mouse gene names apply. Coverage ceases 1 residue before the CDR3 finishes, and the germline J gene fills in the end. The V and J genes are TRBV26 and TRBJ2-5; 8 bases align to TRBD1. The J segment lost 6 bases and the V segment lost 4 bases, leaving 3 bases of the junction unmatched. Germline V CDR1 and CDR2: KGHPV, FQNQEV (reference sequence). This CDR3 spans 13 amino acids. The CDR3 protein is CASSRTGRDTQYF. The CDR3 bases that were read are TGTGCCAGCAGTCGGACAGGGCGGGACACCCAGTAC.

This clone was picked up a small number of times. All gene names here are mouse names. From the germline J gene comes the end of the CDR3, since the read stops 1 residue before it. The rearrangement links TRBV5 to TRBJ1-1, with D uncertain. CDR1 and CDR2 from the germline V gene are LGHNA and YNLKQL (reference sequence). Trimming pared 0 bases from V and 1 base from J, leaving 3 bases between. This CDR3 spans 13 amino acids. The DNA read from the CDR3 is TGTGCCAGCAGCCAAGACTGGAACACAGAAGTCTTC. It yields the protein CASSQDWNTEVF. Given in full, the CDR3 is CASSQDWNTEVFF.

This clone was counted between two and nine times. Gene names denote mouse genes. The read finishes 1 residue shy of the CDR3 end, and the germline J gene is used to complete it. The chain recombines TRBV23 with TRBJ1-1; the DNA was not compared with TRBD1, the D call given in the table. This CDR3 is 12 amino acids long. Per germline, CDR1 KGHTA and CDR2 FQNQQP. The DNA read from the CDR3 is TGCTCCAGCAGTCCACAGATCACAGAAGTCTTC. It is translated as CSSSPQITEVF. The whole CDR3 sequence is CSSSPQITEVFF.

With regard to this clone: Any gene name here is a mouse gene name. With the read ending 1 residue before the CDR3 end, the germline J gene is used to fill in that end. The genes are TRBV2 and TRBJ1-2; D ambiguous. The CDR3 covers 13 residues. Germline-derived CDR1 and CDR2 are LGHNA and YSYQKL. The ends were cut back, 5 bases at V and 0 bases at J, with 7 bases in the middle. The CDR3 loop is CASSFTTNSDYTF. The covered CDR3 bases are TGTGCCAGCAGCTTTACAACAAACTCCGACTACACC.

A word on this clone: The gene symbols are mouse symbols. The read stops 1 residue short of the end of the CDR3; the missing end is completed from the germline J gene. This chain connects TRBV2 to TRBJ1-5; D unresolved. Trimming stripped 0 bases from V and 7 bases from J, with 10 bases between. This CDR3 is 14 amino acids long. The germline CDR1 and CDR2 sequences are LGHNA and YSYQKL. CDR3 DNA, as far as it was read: TGTGCCAGCAGCCAAGAGAACAGTAGACAGGCTCCGCTT. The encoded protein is CASSQENSRQAPL. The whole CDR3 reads CASSQENSRQAPLF. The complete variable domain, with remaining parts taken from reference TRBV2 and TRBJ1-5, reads DPKIIQKPKYLVAVTGSEKILICEQYLGHNAMYWYRQSAKKPLEFMFSYSYQKLMDNQTASSRFQPQSSKKNHLDLQITALKPDDSATYFCASSQENSRQAPLFGEGTRLSVL.

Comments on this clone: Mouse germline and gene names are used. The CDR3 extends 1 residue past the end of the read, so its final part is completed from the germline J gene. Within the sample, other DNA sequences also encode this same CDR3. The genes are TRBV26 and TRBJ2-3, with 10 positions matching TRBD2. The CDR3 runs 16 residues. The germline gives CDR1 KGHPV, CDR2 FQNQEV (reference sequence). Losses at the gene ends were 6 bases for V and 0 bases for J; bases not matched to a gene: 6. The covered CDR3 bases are TGTGCCAGCAGCCCGACTGGGGGGTCTAGTGCAGAAACGCTGTAT. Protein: CASSPTGGSSAETLY. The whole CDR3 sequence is CASSPTGGSSAETLYF. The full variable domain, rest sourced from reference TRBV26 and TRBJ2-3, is NSKVIQTPRYLVKGQGQKAKMRCIPEKGHPVVFWYQQNKNNEFKFLINFQNQEVLQQIDMTEKRFSAECPSNSPCSLEIQSSEAGDSALYLCASSPTGGSSAETLYFGSGTRLTVL.

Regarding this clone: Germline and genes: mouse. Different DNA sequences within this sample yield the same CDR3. This CDR3 is CASSPGQGAETLYF. The CDR3 bases that were read are TGTGCCAGCAGCCCGGGACAGGGGGCAGAAACGCTGTAT. The rearrangement links TRBV26 to TRBJ2-3, with TRBD1 identical over 10 bases. Read coverage stops 1 residue before the CDR3 terminus; the germline J gene supplies the remainder. The CDR3 sequence is 14 residues long. The J segment lost 3 bases and the V segment lost 6 bases, leaving 3 bases of the junction unmatched. Germline V gene sequence: CDR1 KGHPV, CDR2 FQNQEV (reference sequence).

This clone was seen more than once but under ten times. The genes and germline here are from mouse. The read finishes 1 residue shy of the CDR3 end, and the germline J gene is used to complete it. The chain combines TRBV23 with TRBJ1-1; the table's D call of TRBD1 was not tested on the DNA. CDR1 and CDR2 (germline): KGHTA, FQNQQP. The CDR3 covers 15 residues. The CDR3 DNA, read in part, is TGCTCCAGCAGTCAATCGGCAGGGAAAAACACAGAAGTCTTC. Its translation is CSSSQSAGKNTEVF. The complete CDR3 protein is CSSSQSAGKNTEVFF. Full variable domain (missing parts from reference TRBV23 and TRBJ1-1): DAAVTQKPRYLIKMKGQEAEMKCIPEKGHTAVFWYQQKQSKELKFLIYFQNQQPLDQIDMVKERFSAVCPSSSLCSLGIRTCEAEDSALYLCSSSQSAGKNTEVFFGKGTRLTVV.

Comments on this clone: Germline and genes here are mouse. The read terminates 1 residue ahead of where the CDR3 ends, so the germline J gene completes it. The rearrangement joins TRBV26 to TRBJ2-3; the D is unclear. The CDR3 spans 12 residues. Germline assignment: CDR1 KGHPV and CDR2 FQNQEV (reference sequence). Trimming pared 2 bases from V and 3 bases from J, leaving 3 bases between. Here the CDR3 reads CASSLRAETLYF. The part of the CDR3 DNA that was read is TGTGCCAGCAGTCTGCGGGCAGAAACGCTGTAT.

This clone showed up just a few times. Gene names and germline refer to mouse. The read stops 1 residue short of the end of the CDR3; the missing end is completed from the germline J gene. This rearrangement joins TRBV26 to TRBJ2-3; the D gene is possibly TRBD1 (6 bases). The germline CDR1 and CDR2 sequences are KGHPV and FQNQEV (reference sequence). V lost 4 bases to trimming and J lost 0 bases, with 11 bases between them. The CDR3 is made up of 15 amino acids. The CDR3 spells CASSPRTASAETLYF. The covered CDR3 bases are TGTGCCAGCAGTCCCCGGACAGCTAGTGCAGAAACGCTGTAT.

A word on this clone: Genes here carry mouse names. CDR3 DNA (partial): TGTGCTAGCAGCCGGGACAGGGGTGCAGAAACGCTGTAT. Translation gives CASSRDRGAETLY. The entire CDR3 sequence reads CASSRDRGAETLYF. This chain joins TRBV29 and TRBJ2-3, with TRBD1 identical over 9 bases. Read coverage stops 1 residue before the CDR3 terminus; the germline J gene supplies the remainder. V gave up 6 bases and J gave up 1 base; unmatched junction bases: 2. This CDR3 comprises 14 residues. The germline CDR1 and CDR2 sequences are MSHET and SYDVDS.

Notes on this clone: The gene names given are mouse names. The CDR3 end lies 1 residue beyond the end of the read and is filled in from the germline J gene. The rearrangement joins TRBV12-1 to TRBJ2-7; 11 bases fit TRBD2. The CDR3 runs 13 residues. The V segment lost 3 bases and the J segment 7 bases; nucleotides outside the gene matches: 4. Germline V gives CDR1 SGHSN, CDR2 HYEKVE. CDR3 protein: CASSTRDWGEQYF. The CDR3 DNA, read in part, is TGTGCCAGCTCTACGCGGGACTGGGGGGAACAGTAC.

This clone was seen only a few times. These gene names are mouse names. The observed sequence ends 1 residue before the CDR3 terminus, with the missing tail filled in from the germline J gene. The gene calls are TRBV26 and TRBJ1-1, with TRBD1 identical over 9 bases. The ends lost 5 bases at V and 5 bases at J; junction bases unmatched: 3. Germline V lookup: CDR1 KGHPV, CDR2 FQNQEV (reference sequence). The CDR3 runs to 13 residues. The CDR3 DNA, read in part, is TGTGCCAGCAGTAACAGGGGGCTTACAGAAGTCTTC. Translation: CASSNRGLTEVF. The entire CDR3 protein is CASSNRGLTEVFF.

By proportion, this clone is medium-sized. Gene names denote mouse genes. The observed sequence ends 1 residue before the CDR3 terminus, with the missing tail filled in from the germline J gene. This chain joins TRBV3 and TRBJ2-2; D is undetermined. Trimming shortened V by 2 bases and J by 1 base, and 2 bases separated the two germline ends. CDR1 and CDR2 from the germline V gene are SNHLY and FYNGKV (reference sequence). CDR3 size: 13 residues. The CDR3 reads CASSLRNTGQLYF. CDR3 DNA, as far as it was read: TGTGCCAGCAGCTTACGAAACACCGGGCAGCTCTAC.

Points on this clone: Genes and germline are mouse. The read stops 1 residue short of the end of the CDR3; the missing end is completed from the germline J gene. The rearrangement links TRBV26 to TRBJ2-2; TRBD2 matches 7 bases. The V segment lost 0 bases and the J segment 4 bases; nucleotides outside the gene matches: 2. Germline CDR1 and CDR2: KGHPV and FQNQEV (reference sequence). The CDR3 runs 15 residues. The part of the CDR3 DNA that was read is TGTGCCAGCAGTCTGTCCGGGGGGGGCACCGGGCAGCTCTAC. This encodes CASSLSGGGTGQLY. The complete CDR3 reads CASSLSGGGTGQLYF. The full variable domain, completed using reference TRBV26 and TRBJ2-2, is NSKVIQTPRYLVKGQGQKAKMRCIPEKGHPVVFWYQQNKNNEFKFLINFQNQEVLQQIDMTEKRFSAECPSNSPCSLEIQSSEAGDSALYLCASSLSGGGTGQLYFGEGSKLTVL.

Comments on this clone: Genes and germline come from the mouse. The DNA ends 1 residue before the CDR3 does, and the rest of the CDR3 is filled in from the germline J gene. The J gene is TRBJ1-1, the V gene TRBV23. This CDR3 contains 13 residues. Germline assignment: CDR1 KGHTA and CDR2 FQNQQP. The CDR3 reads CSSSQRQYTEVFF. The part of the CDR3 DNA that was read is TGCTCCAGCAGTCAGAGGCAGTACACAGAAGTCTTC.

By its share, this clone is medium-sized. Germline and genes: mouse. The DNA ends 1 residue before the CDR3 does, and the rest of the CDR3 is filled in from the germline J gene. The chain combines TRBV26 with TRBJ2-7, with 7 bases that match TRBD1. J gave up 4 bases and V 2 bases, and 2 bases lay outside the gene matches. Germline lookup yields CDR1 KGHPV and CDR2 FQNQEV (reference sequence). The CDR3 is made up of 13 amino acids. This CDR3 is CASSLRGQYEQYF. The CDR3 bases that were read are TGTGCCAGCAGTCTGCGGGGACAGTATGAACAGTAC. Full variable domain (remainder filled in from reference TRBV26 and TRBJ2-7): NSKVIQTPRYLVKGQGQKAKMRCIPEKGHPVVFWYQQNKNNEFKFLINFQNQEVLQQIDMTEKRFSAECPSNSPCSLEIQSSEAGDSALYLCASSLRGQYEQYFGPGTRLTVL.

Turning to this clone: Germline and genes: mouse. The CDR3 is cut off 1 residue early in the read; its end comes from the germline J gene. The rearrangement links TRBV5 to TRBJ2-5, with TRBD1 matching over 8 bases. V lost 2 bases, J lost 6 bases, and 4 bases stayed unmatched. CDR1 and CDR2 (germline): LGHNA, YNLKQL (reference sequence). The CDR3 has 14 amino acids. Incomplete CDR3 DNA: TGTGCCAGCAGCCAACAGGGGGCGCAGGACACCCAGTAC. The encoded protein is CASSQQGAQDTQY. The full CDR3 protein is CASSQQGAQDTQYF.

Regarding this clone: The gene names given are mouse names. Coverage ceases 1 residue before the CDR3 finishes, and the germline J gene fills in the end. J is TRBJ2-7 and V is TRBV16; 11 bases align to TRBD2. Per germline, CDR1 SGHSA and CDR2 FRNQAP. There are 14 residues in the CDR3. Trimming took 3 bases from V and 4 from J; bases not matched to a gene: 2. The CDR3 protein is CASSLTGGGYEQYF. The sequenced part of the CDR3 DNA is TGTGCAAGCAGCTTGACTGGGGGGGGGTATGAACAGTAC.

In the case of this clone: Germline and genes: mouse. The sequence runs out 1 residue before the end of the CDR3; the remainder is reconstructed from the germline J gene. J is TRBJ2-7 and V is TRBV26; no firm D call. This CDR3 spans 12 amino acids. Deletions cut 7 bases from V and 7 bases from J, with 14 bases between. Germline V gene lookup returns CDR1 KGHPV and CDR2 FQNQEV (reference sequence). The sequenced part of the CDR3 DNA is TGTGCCAGCATCGGGAGGGAGGGCGAACAGTAC. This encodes CASIGREGEQY. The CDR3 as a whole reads CASIGREGEQYF.